This section outlines one T cell receptor (beta chain) sequence together with its context. The entry originates in a study of blood T cell repertoires in COVID-19. With 0 bases clipped from V and 1 base from J, the junction kept 6 bases outside the gene matches. This CDR3 is 16 amino acids long. Germline CDR1 reads SGDLS; CDR2 reads YYNGEE. Sequencing was performed with immunoSEQ multiplex PCR; in TCRdb, only in-frame clones are kept and a portion is missing. Altogether 80,000 to 95,000 clones are present, about 85% being singletons, with the ten largest covering about 3%. The specimen was peripheral blood. The sequence was obtained from a woman between 45 and 65 years old with active or convalescent COVID-19. The chain employs TRBV9 and TRBJ1-1; 7 bases map to TRBD1. CDR3 residues: CASSVASDRANTEAFF. CDR3 DNA sequence: TGTGCCAGCAGCGTAGCCAGTGACAGGGCGAACACTGAAGCTTTCTTT.